Listed below are T cell receptor beta chains from one sample, sequenced in a study of T cells in Graves' hyperthyroidism and ophthalmopathy. TCRdb reanalysed the multiplex PCR reads using MiXCR and keeps one entry per CDR3 protein. The sample lists fewer than 350,000 distinct CDR3 sequences, about 14% occurring once. Sample: blood. Source of these receptors: a woman aged 30 to 39 with Graves' hyperthyroidism that later progressed to Graves' ophthalmopathy. Both conserved end residues are trimmed from each CDR3.

v_gene,j_gene,CDR3aa
TRBV20-1,TRBJ1-1,SAYTGNTEAF
TRBV24-1,TRBJ2-2,ATSPQGFTGELF
TRBV6-5,TRBJ2-5,ASSSPGLAGTETQY
TRBV27,TRBJ2-1,ASSPFDWTKYEQF
TRBV19,TRBJ2-1,ASSIGPRVATDREQF
TRBV4-1,TRBJ2-1,ASSQEAGPLNEQF
TRBV3-1,TRBJ2-7,ASSQEKGPNEQY
TRBV10-3,TRBJ2-1,AISEGASYNEQF
TRBV4-1,TRBJ2-1,ASSHENRYGEQF
TRBV20-1,TRBJ2-2,SAEQGNGELF
TRBV7-2,TRBJ2-1,ASSLEGQGNEQF
TRBV19,TRBJ2-3,ASTNYRDSTDTQY
TRBV6-1,TRBJ1-1,ASSEAGLDTEAF
TRBV5-1,TRBJ1-2,ASSSGQGIGYT
TRBV12-3/TRBV12-4,TRBJ2-7,ASSLGLAGSYEQY
TRBV7-9,TRBJ2-2,ASSLTGAITGELF
TRBV10-3,TRBJ2-7,AIKDSLGEQY
TRBV3-1,TRBJ2-5,ASSQHGKKETQY
TRBV24-1,TRBJ2-5,ATSDGAGPQY
TRBV11-2,TRBJ2-7,ASSFTSDGFYEQY
TRBV27,TRBJ2-1,ASSLSIWGASYNEQF
TRBV5-1,TRBJ2-1,ASSIRDRGWNEQF
TRBV5-5,TRBJ2-1,ASSLGRDAYNEQF
TRBV3-1,TRBJ2-7,ASSQDLTGYGEQY
TRBV4-1,TRBJ1-2,ASSQDRESGYGYT
TRBV24-1,TRBJ2-7,ATSSSSGLTYEQY
TRBV11-2,TRBJ2-2,ASSARSKATGELF
TRBV5-5,TRBJ1-2,ASSLTASYT
TRBV20-1,TRBJ2-3,SAPRYGTSSTDTQY
TRBV6-2/TRBV6-3,TRBJ2-3,ASSIGTSSTDTQY
TRBV19,TRBJ1-1,ASSIGRIMNTEAF
TRBV28,TRBJ2-5,ASHGRTKTQY
TRBV2,TRBJ1-1,ASSPTGEVNTEAF
TRBV28,TRBJ1-3,ASSSPTGFGNTIY
TRBV28,TRBJ1-6,ASTTHTEGAYNSPLH
TRBV3-1,TRBJ1-1,ASSQVENTEAF
TRBV18,TRBJ2-5,ASSPRGVRGRQETQY
TRBV30,TRBJ2-1,AWSVGASGYNEQF
TRBV5-1,TRBJ1-1,ASSSRQGAGTEAF
TRBV7-8,TRBJ2-2,ASSLGLAAGELF
TRBV18,TRBJ2-2,ASSPPMGGAATGELF
TRBV2,TRBJ2-1,ASSGDRKGNEQF
TRBV6-1,TRBJ1-1,ASSETGAQTEAF
TRBV6-1,TRBJ2-7,ASSPPGGNSYEQY
TRBV6-1,TRBJ2-7,ATSVDPDGYEQY
TRBV3-1,TRBJ1-1,ASSGVNTEAF
TRBV6-1,TRBJ1-2,ASSERTGGFYGYT
TRBV7-2,TRBJ2-1,ASSLLFDNEQF
TRBV4-1,TRBJ2-1,ASGRGPRTSGINEQF